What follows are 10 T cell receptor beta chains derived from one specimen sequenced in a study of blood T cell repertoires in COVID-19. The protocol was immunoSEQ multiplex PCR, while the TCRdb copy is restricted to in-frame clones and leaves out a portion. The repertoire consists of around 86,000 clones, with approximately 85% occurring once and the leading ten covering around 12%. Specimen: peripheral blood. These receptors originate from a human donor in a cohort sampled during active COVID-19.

The CDR3 DNA follows: TGTGCCAGCAGCGCACGGGCCCCGGGACTAGGTCAGACCCAGTACTTC. It codes for CASSARAPGLGQTQYF. The rearrangement uses TRBV9 and TRBJ2-5; TRBD2 matches 8 bases. Per the germline V gene, CDR1 is SGDLS and CDR2 is YYNGEE. J was trimmed by 6 bases and V by 3 bases; bases with no gene match: 13. This CDR3 is built from 16 residues.

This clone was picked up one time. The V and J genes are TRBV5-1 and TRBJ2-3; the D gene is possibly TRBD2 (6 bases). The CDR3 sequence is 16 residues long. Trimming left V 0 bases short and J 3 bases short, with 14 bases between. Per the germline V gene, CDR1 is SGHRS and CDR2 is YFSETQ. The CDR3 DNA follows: TGCGCCAGCAGCTTGGCGGGTGGTGGGGGGACAGATACGCAGTATTTT. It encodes CASSLAGGGGTDTQYF.

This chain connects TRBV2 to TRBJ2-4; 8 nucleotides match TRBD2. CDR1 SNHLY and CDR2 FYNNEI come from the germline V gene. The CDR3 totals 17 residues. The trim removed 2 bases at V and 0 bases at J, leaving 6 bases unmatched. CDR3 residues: CASSERVAGLAKNIQYF. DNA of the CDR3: TGTGCCAGCAGTGAAAGGGTAGCGGGGTTAGCCAAAAACATTCAGTACTTC.

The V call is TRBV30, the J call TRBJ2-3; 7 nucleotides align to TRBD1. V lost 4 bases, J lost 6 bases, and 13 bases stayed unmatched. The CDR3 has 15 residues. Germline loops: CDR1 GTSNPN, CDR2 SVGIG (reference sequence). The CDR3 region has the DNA TGTGCCTGGACCCACGACCTAGGGGGCGGTGATACGCAGTATTTT. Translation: CAWTHDLGGGDTQYF.

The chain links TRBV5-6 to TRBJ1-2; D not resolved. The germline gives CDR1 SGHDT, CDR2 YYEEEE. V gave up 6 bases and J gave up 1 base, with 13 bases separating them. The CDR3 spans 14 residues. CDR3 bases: TGTGCCAGCATCCCCCGAGGGCTTAACTATGGCTACACCTTC. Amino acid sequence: CASIPRGLNYGYTF.

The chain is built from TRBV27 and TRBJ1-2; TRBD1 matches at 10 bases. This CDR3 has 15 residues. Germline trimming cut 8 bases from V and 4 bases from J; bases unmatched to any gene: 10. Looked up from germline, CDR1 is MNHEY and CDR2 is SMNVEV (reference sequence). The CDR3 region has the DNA TGTGCCAGCGGGACAGGGGCGACAGGTAGCTATGGCTACACCTTC. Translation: CASGTGATGSYGYTF.

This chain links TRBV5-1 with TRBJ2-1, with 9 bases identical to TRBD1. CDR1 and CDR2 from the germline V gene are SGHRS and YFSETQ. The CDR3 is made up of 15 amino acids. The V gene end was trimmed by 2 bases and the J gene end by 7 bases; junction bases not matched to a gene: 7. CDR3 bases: TGCGCCAGCAGCTTTAGGACAGGGGATGGGAATGAGCAGTTCTTC. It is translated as CASSFRTGDGNEQFF.

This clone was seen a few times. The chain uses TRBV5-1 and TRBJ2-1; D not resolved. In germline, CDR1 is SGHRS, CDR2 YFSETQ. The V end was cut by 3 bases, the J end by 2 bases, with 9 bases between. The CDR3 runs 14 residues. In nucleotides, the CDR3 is TGCGCCAGCAGCTCCGACTCGGCCTACAATGAGCAGTTCTTC. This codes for CASSSDSAYNEQFF.

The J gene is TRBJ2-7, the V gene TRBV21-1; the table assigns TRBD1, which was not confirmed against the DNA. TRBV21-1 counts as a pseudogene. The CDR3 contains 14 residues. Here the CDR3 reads CASGKGMGSYEQYF. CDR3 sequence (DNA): TGTGCCAGCGGAAAGGGGATGGGGTCCTACGAGCAGTACTTC.

Written as DNA, the CDR3 is TGTGCCAGCAGCTTGGAAGGCAGGGCCTACGAGCAGTACTTC. It is translated as CASSLEGRAYEQYF. The rearrangement links TRBV5-6 to TRBJ2-7; D might be TRBD1 (5 bases). Germline values: CDR1 SGHDT, CDR2 YYEEEE. The V gene lost 0 bases and the J gene lost 2 bases, with 9 bases spanning the gap. The length of the CDR3 is 14 residues.